The clone carrying this TCR beta chain was seen repeatedly, ten times or more. Antigen specificity is unknown. This sample was taken from a study of breast tumors, draining lymph nodes, adjacent tissues. Findings and limits, study-wide: Luminal-like breast cancer showed significantly higher tumor–nontumor repertoire similarity than basal-like. Compared with lymph nodes, tumors were less diverse; compared with nontumor tissue, more.

Per the germline V gene, CDR1 is LGHNT and CDR2 is FRNRAP. The CDR3 runs 13 residues. V lost 5 bases to trimming and J lost 9 bases, with 14 bases between them. TCRdb re-called the multiplex PCR reads through MiXCR, storing one row per CDR3 protein. This table holds some 250,000 distinct CDR3 sequences, 34% found once. Breast cancer patients provided tissue from their axillary draining lymph nodes. The sequence came from a female donor with breast cancer. Some clones in this sample may be carry-over from other donors' samples. V usage is TRBV12-5 and J usage is TRBJ2-1, with no clear D. Sequenced input: axillary lymph node tissue. DNA of the CDR3: TGTGCTAGTGGTGCAAACGTGGATTCTGAGCAGTTCTTC. It is translated as CASGANVDSEQFF. Filled out from reference TRBV12-5 and TRBJ2-1, the complete variable domain reads DARVTQTPRHKVTEMGQEVTMRCQPILGHNTVFWYRQTMMQGLELLAYFRNRAPLDDSGMPKDRFSAEMPDATLATLKIQPSEPRDSAVYFCASGANVDSEQFFGPGTRLTVL.